The 28 T cell receptor beta chains in this list originate from one sample, sequenced in a study of shared clonotypes between healthy human individuals. Using immunoSEQ multiplex PCR, the repertoire was profiled, and TCRdb retains in-frame clones only, with some absent. The data contain over a million clones, approximately 98.5% of them singletons. Material for sequencing was naive CD4+ T cells sorted from blood. Documented subset: CD45RA+ positively selected. Receptors originate from a man younger than 45 in good health.

The CDR3 sequence is CASSLALGRSSYNEQFF. The CDR3 coding sequence is TGCGCCAGCAGCTTGGCCCTCGGGAGGAGCTCCTACAATGAGCAGTTCTTC. The chain is built from TRBV5-1 and TRBJ2-1; 7 bases agree with TRBD2. From germline, CDR1 is SGHRS and CDR2 YFSETQ. This CDR3 contains 17 residues. Unmatched junction bases numbered 6, after V lost 0 bases and J lost 0 bases. The entire variable domain, with the rest obtained from reference TRBV5-1 and TRBJ2-1, is as follows: KAGVTQTPRYLIKTRGQQVTLSCSPISGHRSVSWYQQTPGQGLQFLFEYFSETQRNKGNFPGRFSGRQFSNSRSEMNVSTLELGDSALYLCASSLALGRSSYNEQFFGPGTRLTVL.

V and J are TRBV10-2 and TRBJ2-7, with 11 bases fitting TRBD2. Germline V gene lookup returns CDR1 WSHSY and CDR2 SAAADI. Losses at the gene ends were 7 bases for V and 0 bases for J; bases not matched to a gene: 2. The CDR3 is 14 amino acids. The CDR3 DNA reads as TGCGCCAGCAAACTAGCGGGAGCCTCCTACGAGCAGTACTTC. Its protein product is CASKLAGASYEQYF.

Points on this clone: The same CDR3 arises from other DNA sequences in this sample as well. The chain combines TRBV20-1 with TRBJ2-1; no firm D call. Germline V gene sequence: CDR1 DFQATT, CDR2 SNEGSKA (reference sequence). The ends were cut back, 5 bases at V and 3 bases at J, with 5 bases in the middle. This CDR3 is 11 amino acids long. In nucleotides, the CDR3 is TGCAGTGCTCTGGACTACAATGAGCAGTTCTTC. Its protein is CSALDYNEQFF.

The chain joins TRBV5-6 to TRBJ2-3; D unclear. V lost 2 bases to trimming and J lost 2 bases, with 6 bases between them. The CDR3 contains 13 residues. Germline V gives CDR1 SGHDT, CDR2 YYEEEE. Written as DNA, the CDR3 is TGTGCCAGCAGCTTCTCGAACACAGATACGCAGTATTTT. Encoded protein: CASSFSNTDTQYF.

The chain uses TRBV11-2 and TRBJ2-1, with D possibly being TRBD2 (6 bases). CDR1 SGHAT and CDR2 FQNNGV come from the germline V gene. The CDR3 spans 15 residues. V lost 3 bases and J 9 bases, leaving 18 bases between the germline ends. The CDR3 nucleotides read TGTGCCAGCAGCTTTGCCTTGGAAAGGGGAGGTGAGCAGTTCTTC. Translating gives CASSFALERGGEQFF. The entire variable domain, with the rest obtained from reference TRBV11-2 and TRBJ2-1, is as follows: EAGVAQSPRYKIIEKRQSVAFWCNPISGHATLYWYQQILGQGPKLLIQFQNNGVVDDSQLPKDRFSAERLKGVDSTLKIQPAKLEDSAVYLCASSFALERGGEQFFGPGTRLTVL.

This clone was detected once. V usage is TRBV11-2 and J usage is TRBJ2-1; 10 nucleotides align to TRBD2. CDR3 length: 18 residues. The germline V gene encodes CDR1 SGHAT and CDR2 FQNNGV. V was clipped by 4 bases and J by 7 bases; unmatched bases: 16. CDR3 in amino acids: CASSSGRNSGRSRNEQFF. The CDR3 region has the DNA TGTGCCAGCAGCTCGGGGCGGAATAGCGGGAGGTCCCGGAATGAGCAGTTCTTC.

CDR3 DNA: TGTGCCAGCAGCCGTGGGGCTAGCGGGACCACTAGCACAGATACGCAGTATTTT. This gives the protein CASSRGASGTTSTDTQYF. This chain links TRBV7-9 with TRBJ2-3; 9 bases match TRBD2. Per the germline V gene, CDR1 is SEHNR and CDR2 is FQNEAQ (reference sequence). V dropped 5 bases and J dropped 0; count of bases not matched to a gene: 12. The CDR3 loop spans 18 amino acids.

This clone was found once. Written as DNA, the CDR3 is TGTGCCAGCAGTCGGGCTAGCTCCAATCTTGGCAATGAGCAGTTCTTC. Translation gives CASSRASSNLGNEQFF. The chain joins TRBV2 to TRBJ2-1; D might be TRBD2 (5 bases). Deletions cut 5 bases from V and 6 bases from J, with 20 bases between. The CDR3 covers 16 residues. Germline lookup yields CDR1 SNHLY and CDR2 FYNNEI.

This clone was counted once. The V and J genes are TRBV7-3 and TRBJ2-2, with 9 bases matching TRBD1. The germline V gene encodes CDR1 SGHTA and CDR2 FQGTGA. This CDR3 has 16 residues. Losses at the gene ends were 4 bases for V and 0 bases for J; bases not matched to a gene: 3. CDR3 bases: TGTGCCAGCAGCTGGGGACAGGGAACGAACACCGGGGAGCTGTTTTTT. The encoded protein is CASSWGQGTNTGELFF.

This chain joins TRBV6-5 and TRBJ2-5, with 7 positions matching TRBD1. This CDR3 region has 14 residues. Trimming at V came to 4 bases and at J to 5 bases, leaving 7 bases not matched to a gene. CDR1 and CDR2 (germline): MNHEY, SVGAGI. The CDR3 DNA sequence: TGTGCCAGCAGTTCACGGACAGGTGTGGAGACCCAGTACTTC. This encodes CASSSRTGVETQYF.

The chain recombines TRBV5-1 with TRBJ2-6; D possibly corresponds to TRBD2 (5 bases). This CDR3 has 16 residues. The germline V gene encodes CDR1 SGHRS and CDR2 YFSETQ. V was cut by 0 bases and J by 2 bases, with 9 bases left in between. CDR3: CASSLAGVTGANVLTF. CDR3 nucleotides: TGCGCCAGCAGCTTGGCCGGGGTAACTGGGGCCAACGTCCTGACTTTC. The entire variable domain, with the rest obtained from reference TRBV5-1 and TRBJ2-6, is as follows: KAGVTQTPRYLIKTRGQQVTLSCSPISGHRSVSWYQQTPGQGLQFLFEYFSETQRNKGNFPGRFSGRQFSNSRSEMNVSTLELGDSALYLCASSLAGVTGANVLTFGAGSRLTVL.

The chain combines TRBV18 with TRBJ2-1, with unresolved D. Germline CDR1 and CDR2: KGHSH and LQKENI. V lost 3 bases, J lost 10 bases, and 13 bases lay in between. The CDR3 runs to 13 residues. The CDR3 sequence: CASSPTPTNEQFF. The DNA of the CDR3 is TGTGCCAGCTCACCGACCCCCACAAACGAGCAGTTCTTC.

V and J are TRBV5-6 and TRBJ2-7, with D tentatively TRBD1 (6 bases). The ends were cut back, 0 bases at V and 6 bases at J, with 10 bases in the middle. CDR1 and CDR2 from the germline V gene are SGHDT and YYEEEE. This CDR3 spans 13 amino acids. CDR3 DNA: TGTGCCAGCAGCTTGGCGTGGGGGCGCGAGCAGTACTTC. This encodes CASSLAWGREQYF.

This chain uses TRBV28 with TRBJ1-5; D is possibly TRBD1 (5 bases). Germline CDR1 MDHEN, CDR2 SYDVKM. This CDR3 is built from 13 residues. Trimming stripped 10 bases from V and 2 bases from J, with 12 bases between. The CDR3 DNA reads TGTGCCACCGGCCGGGGGGGCAATCAGCCCCAGCATTTT. It yields the protein CATGRGGNQPQHF.

The CDR3 spells CASSRNRGREEKLFF. CDR3 nucleotides: TGTGCCAGCAGTCGAAACCGGGGGCGGGAGGAAAAACTGTTTTTT. V usage is TRBV6-5 and J usage is TRBJ1-4; possibly TRBD1 for D (6 bases). V lost 5 bases to trimming and J lost 8 bases, with 18 bases between them. This CDR3 is 15 amino acids long. Germline V lookup: CDR1 MNHEY, CDR2 SVGAGI.

The chain recombines TRBV7-2 with TRBJ2-5; 9 nucleotides match TRBD2. The germline V gene has CDR1 SGHTA and CDR2 FQGNSA. The CDR3 runs 15 residues. V lost 5 bases to trimming and J lost 5 bases; unmatched junction nucleotides: 9. The CDR3 DNA reads as TGTGCCAGCAGCCGGGTGTGGCTAGCGGGGGAGACCCAGTACTTC. This codes for CASSRVWLAGETQYF.

The rearrangement joins TRBV28 to TRBJ2-3, with TRBD2 matching 10 bases. Germline CDR1 and CDR2: MDHEN and SYDVKM. Losses at the gene ends were 5 bases for V and 3 bases for J; bases not matched to a gene: 5. This CDR3 comprises 15 residues. The CDR3 DNA reads TGTGCCAGCAGTCCCGGGACTAGCGCGACAGATACGCAGTATTTT. Protein: CASSPGTSATDTQYF.

The gene calls are TRBV6-6 and TRBJ1-1, with D hard to call. Germline V gives CDR1 MNHNY, CDR2 SVGAGI (reference sequence). The CDR3 spans 10 residues. Trimming cost V 6 bases and J 9 bases, with 8 bases left between them. The CDR3 nucleotides are TGTGCCAGCAGCCCCACGCAAGCTTTCTTT. It translates to CASSPTQAFF.

The chain employs TRBV11-3 and TRBJ2-3; perhaps TRBD2 as D (6 bases). CDR3 length: 17 residues. V was cut by 0 bases and J by 2 bases, with 15 bases left in between. In germline, CDR1 is SGHNT, CDR2 YENEEA. CDR3 amino acids: CASSLDRGFPLTDTQYF. As DNA, the CDR3 is TGTGCCAGCAGCTTAGATCGGGGGTTCCCCCTCACAGATACGCAGTATTTT. The full variable domain, with the rest looked up from reference TRBV11-3 and TRBJ2-3, is EAGVVQSPRYKIIEKKQPVAFWCNPISGHNTLYWYLQNLGQGPELLIRYENEEAVDDSQLPKDRFSAERLKGVDSTLKIQPAELGDSAVYLCASSLDRGFPLTDTQYFGPGTRLTVL.

This chain links TRBV28 with TRBJ2-1; D is unclear. The length of the CDR3 is 13 residues. Germline lookup yields CDR1 MDHEN and CDR2 SYDVKM. V dropped 2 bases and J dropped 3 bases, with 5 bases sitting between them. As DNA, the CDR3 is TGTGCCAGCAGTTTACGTAACTACAATGAGCAGTTCTTC. Its protein product is CASSLRNYNEQFF.

This clone was observed a single time. V usage is TRBV18 and J usage is TRBJ2-3, with D unclear. V dropped 4 bases and J dropped 4 bases, with 6 bases sitting between them. The CDR3 loop spans 12 amino acids. The germline gives CDR1 KGHSH, CDR2 LQKENI. For the CDR3, the DNA is TGTGCCAGCTCACTGCCGCCAGATACGCAGTATTTT. It codes for CASSLPPDTQYF.

Comment on this clone: The sample carries other DNA sequences with the same CDR3. V and J are TRBV18 and TRBJ2-5; a possible D gene is TRBD2 (6 bases). CDR1 is KGHSH and CDR2 is LQKENI in the germline V gene. Deletions cut 3 bases from V and 3 bases from J, with 8 bases between. This CDR3 comprises 13 residues. The CDR3 spells CASSPLAKETQYF. The DNA of the CDR3 is TGTGCCAGCTCACCGCTAGCGAAAGAGACCCAGTACTTC.

The chain couples TRBV25-1 to TRBJ2-1; 8 bases are a match to TRBD1. Germline V lookup: CDR1 MGHDK, CDR2 SYGVNS. The CDR3 length is 15 residues. Trimming at V came to 1 base and at J to 14 bases, leaving 13 bases not matched to a gene. Here the CDR3 reads CASSELRSGQGGEFF. Here the CDR3 DNA reads TGTGCCAGCAGTGAATTAAGAAGTGGACAGGGCGGCGAGTTCTTC.

The genes are TRBV11-3 and TRBJ2-3; TRBD1 is a possible D gene (5 bases). CDR3 length: 15 amino acids. V was shortened by 4 bases and J by 0 bases, with 11 bases between the two germline ends. Germline loops: CDR1 SGHNT, CDR2 YENEEA. The CDR3 loop is CASSSRESSTDTQYF. The DNA of the CDR3 is TGTGCCAGCAGCTCCAGGGAATCTAGCACAGATACGCAGTATTTT.

V and J are TRBV15 and TRBJ1-4, with a tentative D call TRBD1 (6 bases). Deletions cut 0 bases from V and 4 bases from J, with 12 bases between. This CDR3 spans 16 amino acids. Germline assignment: CDR1 LNHNV and CDR2 YYDKDF (reference sequence). The CDR3 loop is CATSRDQGFGNEKLFF. The CDR3 DNA sequence: TGTGCCACCAGCAGAGACCAGGGGTTCGGTAATGAAAAACTGTTTTTT.

This sequence joins TRBV6-5 and TRBJ2-5; D not resolved. Germline V gives CDR1 MNHEY, CDR2 SVGAGI. CDR3 length: 11 amino acids. Trimming pared 2 bases from V and 3 bases from J, leaving 1 base between. The CDR3 sequence: CASSYKETQYF. As DNA, the CDR3 is TGTGCCAGCAGTTACAAAGAGACCCAGTACTTC.

This clone was seen once. V gene TRBV28 combines with J gene TRBJ2-7; 7 bases are a match to TRBD2. Per the germline V gene, CDR1 is MDHEN and CDR2 is SYDVKM. The CDR3 extends over 14 amino acids. Germline trimming cut 8 bases from V and 0 bases from J; bases unmatched to any gene: 7. The CDR3 is CASYLGTNSYEQYF. The CDR3 DNA follows: TGTGCCAGCTATCTCGGGACTAACTCCTACGAGCAGTACTTC.

CDR3 loop: CASRRFMGNTIYF. As DNA, the CDR3 is TGTGCCAGCAGACGATTTATGGGAAACACCATATATTTT. The rearrangement links TRBV6-5 to TRBJ1-3; unclear D gene. This CDR3 is 13 amino acids long. Trimming removed 6 bases from V and 4 bases from J, with 10 bases in between. Germline CDR1 MNHEY, CDR2 SVGAGI.